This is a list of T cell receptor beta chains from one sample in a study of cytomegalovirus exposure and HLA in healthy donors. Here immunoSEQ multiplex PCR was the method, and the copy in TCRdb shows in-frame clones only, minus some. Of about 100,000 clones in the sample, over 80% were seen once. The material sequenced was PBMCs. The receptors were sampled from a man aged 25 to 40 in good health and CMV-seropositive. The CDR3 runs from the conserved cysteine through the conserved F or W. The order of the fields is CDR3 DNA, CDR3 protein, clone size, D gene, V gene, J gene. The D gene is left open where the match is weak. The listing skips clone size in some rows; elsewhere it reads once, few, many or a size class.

cdr3_nt: TGTGCTAGCAGCTTCAGCTCGGGGGAGACCCAGTACTTC
cdr3_aa: CASSFSSGETQYF
clone_size: NA
d_call: NA
v_call: TRBV7-7
j_call: TRBJ2-5

cdr3_nt: TGTGCCAGCAGCTGGCACAGGGGGGGGACTGAAGCTTTCTTT
cdr3_aa: CASSWHRGGTEAFF
clone_size: NA
d_call: TRBD1
v_call: TRBV11-2
j_call: TRBJ1-1

cdr3_nt: TGTGCCAGCAGCCTCCTTACCCTGGACAGGGAAGGCTACACCTTC
cdr3_aa: CASSLLTLDREGYTF
clone_size: NA
d_call: TRBD1
v_call: TRBV7-3
j_call: TRBJ1-2

cdr3_nt: TGTGCCAGCAGCTTGCCGGGACAGGTCTACTGCGGCTACACCTTC
cdr3_aa: CASSLPGQVYCGYTF
clone_size: NA
d_call: TRBD1
v_call: TRBV5-7
j_call: TRBJ1-2

cdr3_nt: TGTGCCAGCAGTTTAGGGACAAGCAATCAGCCCCAGCATTTT
cdr3_aa: CASSLGTSNQPQHF
clone_size: NA
d_call: NA
v_call: TRBV27
j_call: TRBJ1-5

cdr3_nt: TGTGCCTGGGGGAGCGACTTATCAAACAGTCAGTACTTC
cdr3_aa: CAWGSDLSNSQYF
clone_size: NA
d_call: NA
v_call: TRBV30
j_call: TRBJ2-4

cdr3_nt: TGTGCCAGCAGGCCGGACAACTACGAGCAGTACTTC
cdr3_aa: CASRPDNYEQYF
clone_size: few
d_call: NA
v_call: TRBV11-2
j_call: TRBJ2-7

cdr3_nt: TGTGCCAGCAGTGCGTATCTACAGGGGAGTGGCTACACCTTC
cdr3_aa: CASSAYLQGSGYTF
clone_size: NA
d_call: TRBD1
v_call: TRBV6-5
j_call: TRBJ1-2

cdr3_nt: TGTGCCAGCCGTAGCGGGGGGGCCTTGGAGACCCAGTACTTC
cdr3_aa: CASRSGGALETQYF
clone_size: NA
d_call: TRBD2
v_call: TRBV25-1
j_call: TRBJ2-5

cdr3_nt: TGCGCCAGCAGCTTGGGACAGGGAGGTTTTTATACCTACGAGCAGTACTTC
cdr3_aa: CASSLGQGGFYTYEQYF
clone_size: NA
d_call: NA
v_call: TRBV5-1
j_call: TRBJ2-7

cdr3_nt: TGTGCCAGCAGTTCGGACAGGGCGGAGGAGACCCAGTACTTC
cdr3_aa: CASSSDRAEETQYF
clone_size: NA
d_call: TRBD1
v_call: TRBV2
j_call: TRBJ2-5

cdr3_nt: TGTGCCAGCAGCTCACAGGGGAGTGGTGAAAAACTGTTTTTT
cdr3_aa: CASSSQGSGEKLFF
clone_size: NA
d_call: TRBD1
v_call: TRBV11-2
j_call: TRBJ1-4

cdr3_nt: TGTGCCAGCAGGGCAGGGGGGACAGATACGCAGTATTTT
cdr3_aa: CASRAGGTDTQYF
clone_size: NA
d_call: NA
v_call: TRBV6-5
j_call: TRBJ2-3

cdr3_nt: TGTGCCAGCAGCTTAGCCTCACCGGGGGGTAATTCACCCCTCCACTTT
cdr3_aa: CASSLASPGGNSPLHF
clone_size: once
d_call: NA
v_call: TRBV7-9
j_call: TRBJ1-6

cdr3_nt: TGTGCCAGCAGGATAACAGGGTTGGAAGCTTTCTTT
cdr3_aa: CASRITGLEAFF
clone_size: NA
d_call: NA
v_call: TRBV6-1
j_call: TRBJ1-1

cdr3_nt: TGTGCCAGCAGTGAGGGGGGACTAGCGGGGGGAGATACGCAGTATTTT
cdr3_aa: CASSEGGLAGGDTQYF
clone_size: once
d_call: TRBD2
v_call: TRBV2
j_call: TRBJ2-3

cdr3_nt: TGTGCCGGGGGACAGTTAAATTCACCCCTCCACTTT
cdr3_aa: CAGGQLNSPLHF
clone_size: NA
d_call: TRBD1
v_call: TRBV6-6
j_call: TRBJ1-6

cdr3_nt: TGTGCCAGCAGCTTACAGGGGAACAACGAGCAGTACTTC
cdr3_aa: CASSLQGNNEQYF
clone_size: NA
d_call: NA
v_call: TRBV13
j_call: TRBJ2-7

cdr3_nt: TGTGCCAGCAGCTCAATGCGAGGGGGTAACGGGAACAGTCAGTACTTC
cdr3_aa: CASSSMRGGNGNSQYF
clone_size: NA
d_call: NA
v_call: TRBV7-9
j_call: TRBJ2-4

cdr3_nt: TGTGCCAGCAGTGCTAATCCTGGACAGGAGCTTGAAGCTTTCTTT
cdr3_aa: CASSANPGQELEAFF
clone_size: few
d_call: TRBD1
v_call: TRBV6-1
j_call: TRBJ1-1

cdr3_nt: TGTGCCAGCAGCTTAAGGCAGGCTAGCGTTTATGAAGAGACCCAGTACTTC
cdr3_aa: CASSLRQASVYEETQYF
clone_size: NA
d_call: NA
v_call: TRBV7-2
j_call: TRBJ2-5

cdr3_nt: TGTGCCAGCAGCCGGTCGTCAGGGTTCCCTGAAGCTTTCTTT
cdr3_aa: CASSRSSGFPEAFF
clone_size: NA
d_call: NA
v_call: TRBV5-8
j_call: TRBJ1-1